The clone carrying this TCR beta chain was counted at least ten times. This sample was included in a study of T cells in Graves' hyperthyroidism and ophthalmopathy. The overall study: Initial diagnosis, before any treatment, was when peripheral blood was collected.

With 4 bases clipped from V and 6 bases from J, the junction kept 10 bases outside the gene matches. The CDR3 is made up of 15 amino acids. Germline CDR1 and CDR2: SGHRS and YFSETQ. Amplified regions were TCR beta CDR3 sequences from RNA transcripts. During a first-round RT-PCR of the TCR CDR3, the HTBI primer set was used. TCRdb reprocessed the multiplex PCR reads via MiXCR and lists one record per CDR3 protein. Here the sample spans about 360,000 distinct CDR3 sequences, about 18% being singletons. Material: blood. The V gene is TRBV5-1, the J gene TRBJ1-2; TRBD1 agrees at 9 bases. This sequence was found in a woman under 30 with Graves' hyperthyroidism. The CDR3 DNA follows: TGCGCCAGCAGCGACTACGGACAGGGGAGAAATGGCTACACCTTC. Amino acids: CASSDYGQGRNGYTF.